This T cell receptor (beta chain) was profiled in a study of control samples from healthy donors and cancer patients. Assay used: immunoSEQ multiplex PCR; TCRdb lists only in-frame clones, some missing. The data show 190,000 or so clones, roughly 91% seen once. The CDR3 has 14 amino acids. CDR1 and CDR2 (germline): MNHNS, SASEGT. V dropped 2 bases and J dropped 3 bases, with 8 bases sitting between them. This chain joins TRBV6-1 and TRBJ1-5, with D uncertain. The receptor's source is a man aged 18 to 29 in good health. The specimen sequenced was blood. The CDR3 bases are TGTGCCAGCAGTGAAATGGGGAACAATCAGCCCCAGCATTTT. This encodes CASSEMGNNQPQHF.